What follows is one T cell receptor beta chain and its context. The source of the sample is a study of shared clonotypes between healthy human individuals. Overall study context: Participating donors consisted of a couple of women and a few men aged 18 to 49.

V shed 0 bases and J shed 6 bases, with 6 bases lying between them. The CDR3 spans 13 residues. Looked up from germline, CDR1 is SGHNT and CDR2 is YYREEE (reference sequence). Repertoires were generated with immunoSEQ multiplex PCR, while TCRdb's copy carries only in-frame clones and drops some. Counted here are some 2 million clones, 85% to 95% occurring once; the ten biggest clones make up roughly 0.13%. Sequenced sample: naive CD4+ T cells sorted from blood. Subset specified: CD45RA+ positively selected. This chain uses TRBV5-4 with TRBJ2-2, with D hard to call. This TCR was sampled from a man younger than 35 in good health. CDR3 sequence: CASSLGWAGELFF. Here the CDR3 DNA reads TGTGCCAGCAGCTTGGGTTGGGCCGGGGAGCTGTTTTTT.